This is a list of T cell receptor beta chains from one sample in a study of blood T cell repertoires in COVID-19. TCRdb's table, derived via immunoSEQ multiplex PCR, lists solely in-frame clones and lacks some. The top ten hold roughly 3.2% of the sample, which has a few hundred thousand clones, around 82% seen once. The sequenced sample consisted of PBMCs or T cells enriched from blood (not recorded which). The receptors were gathered from a middle-aged man who had recovered from COVID-19. CDR3s include the opening cysteine and the closing phenylalanine or tryptophan. D genes are given only for firm matches. Clone size, where shown, is once, few, many, or a class for clones that have expanded.

clone_size,v_call,d_call,j_call,cdr3_nt,cdr3_aa
.,TRBV9,.,TRBJ1-2,TGTGCCAGCAGCGTAGGAGGGTTCGCGACGGATGGCTACACCTTC,CASSVGGFATDGYTF
.,TRBV28,.,TRBJ1-2,TGTGCCAGCAGGGAACCCAGGGAAATGATTGGGGGCTACACCTTC,CASREPREMIGGYTF
once,TRBV6-5,.,TRBJ2-7,TGTGCCAGCAGTTACATGGGAGGAACCTACGAGCAGTACTTC,CASSYMGGTYEQYF
.,TRBV5-4,TRBD1,TRBJ1-6,TGTGCCAGCAGCACCCCAGGGGGCTATAATTCACCCCTCCACTTT,CASSTPGGYNSPLHF
.,TRBV5-5,TRBD1,TRBJ2-7,TGTGCCAGCAGCTTGGAGGGACAGGGCTACGAGCAGTACTTC,CASSLEGQGYEQYF
.,TRBV2,TRBD1,TRBJ1-6,TGTGCCAGCAGTGAACCGACAGGGGGTCTTTCACCCCTCCACTTT,CASSEPTGGLSPLHF
.,TRBV18,TRBD1,TRBJ1-2,TGTGCCAGCTCACCAGTTGAGGGGGCCTATGGCTACACCTTC,CASSPVEGAYGYTF
.,TRBV4-2,.,TRBJ2-7,TGTGCCAGCAGCCAATCCGACAAGAGCTCCTACGAGCAGTACTTC,CASSQSDKSSYEQYF
.,TRBV2,.,TRBJ2-1,TGTGCCAGCAGTGGTAGCGGAGACAATGAGCAGTTCTTC,CASSGSGDNEQFF
.,TRBV10-2,.,TRBJ2-1,TGCGCCAGCAGACTAGTAGACGGTGAGCAGTTCTTC,CASRLVDGEQFF
few,TRBV5-1,.,TRBJ1-1,TGCGCCAGCAGCTGGCGAAGGGGTAACATGAACACTGAAGCTTTCTTT,CASSWRRGNMNTEAFF
.,TRBV5-1,TRBD1,TRBJ2-6,TGCGCCAGCAGCCCGGGACAGGGGGACTCTGGGGCCAACGTCCTGACTTTC,CASSPGQGDSGANVLTF
.,TRBV7-3,TRBD2,TRBJ2-5,TGTGCCAGCAGCTTGACGGGACTAGCGGGAGGAGGAGAGACCCAGTACTTC,CASSLTGLAGGGETQYF
.,TRBV9,TRBD2,TRBJ2-3,TGTGCCAGCACCGCTAGCGGGAGGGCCTTAGATACGCAGTATTTT,CASTASGRALDTQYF
once,TRBV25-1,.,TRBJ2-2,TGTGCCAGTTCCAGGGTGAACACCGGGGAGCTGTTTTTT,CASSRVNTGELFF
.,TRBV6-5,TRBD1,TRBJ1-6,TGTGCCAGCAGTTACACCGGGACAGGGATAAATTCACCCCTCCACTTT,CASSYTGTGINSPLHF
.,TRBV5-4,TRBD2,TRBJ2-3,TGTGCCAGCAGGGAGACTAGCGGGGGCCAGGATACGCAGTATTTT,CASRETSGGQDTQYF
.,TRBV28,.,TRBJ1-1,TGTGCCAGCAGTTTAGGGTCCGGAATAAGCAGGGCTTTCTTT,CASSLGSGISRAFF
.,TRBV10-3,.,TRBJ1-3,TGTGCCACCGTTGGCAGGGAATCTGGAAACACCATATATTTT,CATVGRESGNTIYF
.,TRBV19,TRBD1,TRBJ1-5,TGTGCCAGTAGTCCTCGCAGGGGGGAAAATCAGCCCCAGCATTTT,CASSPRRGENQPQHF
.,TRBV11-2,TRBD1,TRBJ2-7,TGTGCCAGCAGCGATACAGGGGGTCCTACGAAGCAGTACTTC,CASSDTGGPTKQYF
.,TRBV19,TRBD1,TRBJ1-4,TGTGCCAGTAGTACCCGACAGGGTTTAACAACTAATGAAAAACTGTTTTTT,CASSTRQGLTTNEKLFF
.,TRBV5-4,.,TRBJ1-2,TGTGCCAGCAGCTTTGACTCTCGGGATGGCTACACCTTC,CASSFDSRDGYTF
.,TRBV6-6,TRBD1,TRBJ1-4,TGTGCCAGCAGAACCGGAGGACAGGGTGGCGAAAAACTGTTTTTT,CASRTGGQGGEKLFF
.,TRBV11-3,TRBD1,TRBJ2-3,TGTGCCAGCAGCTATTACCGGGACAGCGCCCTCACAGATACGCAGTATTTT,CASSYYRDSALTDTQYF
.,TRBV6-2/TRBV6-3,TRBD1,TRBJ1-1,TGTGCCAGCAGTTACTCTACAGGGGGCGTAGACACTGAAGCTTTCTTT,CASSYSTGGVDTEAFF
.,TRBV18,TRBD2,TRBJ2-2,TGTGCCAGCTCACCTGGACTAGCGGGATATACCGGGGAGCTGTTTTTT,CASSPGLAGYTGELFF
.,TRBV18,TRBD2,TRBJ2-1,TGTGCCAGCTCGCCGGCTAGCGGCAACAATGAGCAGTTCTTC,CASSPASGNNEQFF
few,TRBV30,.,TRBJ1-1,TGTGCCTGGAGGACGGGGAACACTGAAGCTTTCTTT,CAWRTGNTEAFF
once,TRBV11-3,.,TRBJ2-2,TGTGCCAGCAGCTCGACTAGTGGCGCCGGGGAGCTGTTTTTT,CASSSTSGAGELFF
.,TRBV6-1,.,TRBJ2-3,TGTGCCAGCAGTGAAGCGCTTCAAGAGGTTTCAACGCAGTATTTT,CASSEALQEVSTQYF
.,TRBV19,TRBD1,TRBJ1-2,TGTGCCAGTACCGACACAGGGACAGGGCCCCGTTATGGCTACACCTTC,CASTDTGTGPRYGYTF
many,TRBV7-8,.,TRBJ2-2,TGTGCCAGCAGCTTAACGGGGAAAACAGGGTGGGCCGGGGAGCTGTTTTTT,CASSLTGKTGWAGELFF
once,TRBV27,.,TRBJ2-1,TGTGCCAGTACGGGGGTAAAGCAGTTCTTC,CASTGVKQFF
.,TRBV19,.,TRBJ2-2,TGTGCCAGTAGTAGGCCGGCGGTCCTCAAAGGGGAGCTGTTTTTT,CASSRPAVLKGELFF
once,TRBV7-3,TRBD1,TRBJ1-1,TGTGCCAGCGGGCAGGGGGCCAACACTGAAGCTTTCTTT,CASGQGANTEAFF
.,TRBV12-3/TRBV12-4,.,TRBJ2-1,TGTGCCAGCAGCAGGGTCAGCAATGAGCAGTTCTTC,CASSRVSNEQFF
.,TRBV5-4,.,TRBJ2-3,TGTGCCAGCAGCTTGAGGCTCAGTAGGGGAGGAGATACGCAGTATTTT,CASSLRLSRGGDTQYF
.,TRBV11-2,.,TRBJ1-5,TGTGCCAGCAGCTTAGAAACAGGGAACCAGCCCCAGCATTTT,CASSLETGNQPQHF
few,TRBV28,TRBD1,TRBJ1-6,TGTGCCAGCAGTGCGGACAGGGGAATTAATTCACCCCTCCACTTT,CASSADRGINSPLHF
.,TRBV18,TRBD1,TRBJ2-1,TGTGCCAGCTCACCACGGGACAGGGCTTCCGATGAGCAGTTCTTC,CASSPRDRASDEQFF
.,TRBV7-2,TRBD1,TRBJ2-3,TGTGCCAGCAGCTCCAGGGGACAGGGGTTAGATACGCAGTATTTT,CASSSRGQGLDTQYF
.,TRBV14,TRBD2,TRBJ2-7,TGTGCCAGCAGCCAAGATGGCCTAGCGGAGTCCTACGAGCAGTACTTC,CASSQDGLAESYEQYF
.,TRBV18,TRBD2,TRBJ2-1,TGTGCCAGCTCACCCGTAGCGGGGGGGCGCAATGAGCAGTTCTTC,CASSPVAGGRNEQFF
.,TRBV5-1,.,TRBJ2-7,TGCGCCAGCAGCTTGGATGGGAGCTACGAGCAGTACTTC,CASSLDGSYEQYF
.,TRBV3-1/TRBV3-2,TRBD1,TRBJ1-2,TGTGCCAGCAGCCAAGCGGGGACAGGGTATGGCTACACCTTC,CASSQAGTGYGYTF
.,TRBV6-5,.,TRBJ1-5,TGTGCCAGCAGCGAGTCGGGAGCGAATCAGCCCCAGCATTTT,CASSESGANQPQHF
.,TRBV6-1,.,TRBJ1-3,TGTGCCAGCAGTGAAGTCCAGACAACCTCTGGAAACACCATATATTTT,CASSEVQTTSGNTIYF
.,TRBV10-3,.,TRBJ1-1,TGTGCCATCAGTGGAAGCGTGAACACTGAAGCTTTCTTT,CAISGSVNTEAFF
once,TRBV2,.,TRBJ2-5,TGTGCCAGCAGTTCGACGGGGGAGACCCAGTACTTC,CASSSTGETQYF
.,TRBV4-2,TRBD2,TRBJ2-3,TGTGCCAGCAGCCAAGATACGAGCGGGGGCACAGATACGCAGTATTTT,CASSQDTSGGTDTQYF
once,TRBV2,.,TRBJ1-1,TGTGCCACAAAACAGGGTACCGCTGAAGCTTTCTTT,CATKQGTAEAFF
.,TRBV5-1,.,TRBJ1-1,TGCGCCAGCAGCTTGGCCAACGGGGGGAACACTGAAGCTTTCTTT,CASSLANGGNTEAFF
.,TRBV18,.,TRBJ1-1,TGTGCCAGCTCACCTATGGACAGTGCGAACACTGAAGCTTTCTTT,CASSPMDSANTEAFF